The TCR beta chain under discussion was sequenced for a study of control samples from healthy donors and cancer patients. Trimming took 3 bases from V and 3 from J, leaving 12 bases between them. This CDR3 region has 14 residues. Germline assignment: CDR1 DFQATT and CDR2 SNEGSKA (reference sequence). The repertoire was sequenced with immunoSEQ multiplex PCR; TCRdb's copy has only in-frame clones and lacks some. This table holds 150,000 or so clones, more than 85% found once. V gene TRBV20-1 combines with J gene TRBJ1-3; D ambiguous. This receptor was obtained from a man between 18 and 29 years old in good health. Sample: blood. CDR3 amino acids: CSASLPVLGNTIYF. As DNA, the CDR3 is TGCAGTGCTAGTCTCCCGGTCCTTGGAAACACCATATATTTT.